Here is one T cell receptor beta chain with its context. This clonotype was recorded at least ten times. Its antigen remains unidentified. Base-call qualities are not available, and no considerably larger clone is one nucleotide away. This record comes from a study of T cells in Graves' hyperthyroidism and ophthalmopathy (dated by TCRdb to between 2018 and 2020). Notes on the research overall: Peripheral blood was sampled at the time of initial diagnosis, prior to any treatment. The roughly 91 discovery patients were randomly divided into training and test sets at a 7:3 ratio. The study also compared thyroid tissue and blood T-cell repertoires from several Graves' hyperthyroidism patients. To identify TCR V-J signatures that set the groups apart, the researchers used a discovery cohort of 100 patients, made up of about 44 with Graves' ophthalmopathy and some 58 with stable Graves' hyperthyroidism. An independent validation cohort of under 20 hyperthyroidism patients and approximately 16 patients who later progressed to ophthalmopathy tested prospective prediction of ophthalmopathy. The paper describes TCR Vbeta CDR3 sequencing of 140 or so peripheral blood samples, made up of 43 ophthalmopathy patients, approximately 76 hyperthyroidism patients and 17 progressor patients. Once sampling was done, hyperthyroidism patients were given methimazole at a starting dose of 30 mg daily, whereas ophthalmopathy patients were given high-dose intravenous methylprednisolone.

Summary of the overall study and its limitations: Sample size was not statistically predetermined, and investigators were not blinded to group allocation. In validation, progression to ophthalmopathy was predicted by the model with 70% to 71% sensitivity and 72.22% specificity, a median of approximately 6.5 months before onset. Most expanded thyroid clonotypes (frequency above 0.001) were also detected in blood, suggesting blood repertoires may reflect thyroid immune responses. In cross-validation, a model built on a 13 V-J signature told ophthalmopathy apart from stable hyperthyroidism with 85% to 90% sensitivity and roughly 82% specificity, and in testing the same model reached 80%/75%.

The TCR beta CDR3 regions were amplified from RNA transcripts. A first-round RT-PCR of the TCR CDR3 used the HTBI primer set with the Qiagen OneStep RT-PCR kit. Libraries were constructed in a second round of multiplex PCR, after which size selection and purification were performed. Libraries were sequenced paired-end with 100 bp reads on an Illumina HiSeq2000. Concerning the study's data processing: Raw data were processed with SOAPnuke, discarding reads with adapters, uncalled bases, mean Phred below 15, or no exact constant-primer or identifier match. High-quality paired reads were merged with COPE v1.2.5, and unique nucleotide sequences were defined as clonotypes. MiTCR v1.1 was used to align the clonotypes against IMGT TRBV, TRBD and TRBJ reference segments. Only V-J combinations with frequency above 0.0001, covering about 99% of repertoires, were analysed. A TCS score was defined as the ratio between F50 (clonal expansion) and ExV (chaos), using BLOSUM62-based TCRdist between CDR3 peptides within each V-J. Welch's t-statistics and random forest reduced 500 to 550 V-J features to 13, which were used in a naive Bayes classifier (R e1071). TCRdb redid the processing of the public reads, applying fastp at Q25 and MiXCR, and retained in-frame beta chains. Each entry is one CDR3 protein sequence, shown with its most common DNA and genes. These V and J calls originate from TCRdb's pipeline instead of the authors' own analysis. Here the sample has hundreds of thousands of distinct CDR3 sequences; about a sixth occur a single time. The ten most abundant clones make up about 45% of the sample.

A patient counted as having stable Graves' hyperthyroidism if no progression to ophthalmopathy occurred over 18 months of follow-up. Hyperthyroidism patients were newly diagnosed, with disease duration under 2 months, and aged 18 to 65 years. The study excluded patients with uncontrolled infections, other autoimmune diseases, pregnancy or lactation. Diagnoses were based on clinical symptoms, serum thyroxine and TRAb, thyroid ultrasound and orbital computed tomography. Ficoll-Paque density gradient centrifugation was used to isolate PBMCs from 10 ml of fresh peripheral blood. Total RNA was extracted using Trizol reagent, and RNA quality was assessed on an Agilent 2100 Bioanalyzer. The receptor was isolated from a man aged 40-50 years with Graves' hyperthyroidism. The sequencing sample was made of blood.

In nucleotide form, the sequence is TGTGCCAGCAGTGAGAGGGGGACCGCCACTAATGAAAAACTGTTTTTT. Translated, this gives CASSERGTATNEKLFF. The chain was built from TRBV28 and TRBJ1-4; the best D guess is TRBD1, with 6 bases matching. The CDR3 starts with the cysteine, ends with the phenylalanine, and has 16 residues. Only the CDR3 portion is preserved as DNA: 48 bases, with reading frame beginning at the first base. As encoded in the germline V gene, CDR1 is MDHEN while CDR2 is SYDVKM. Trimming removed 5 bases from V and 2 bases from J, leaving 15 bases between the germline ends.